This T cell receptor (beta chain) was identified in a study of technical replicates of blood from a few donors. With 1 base clipped from V and 3 bases from J, the junction kept 10 bases outside the gene matches. The germline V gene has CDR1 MGHRA and CDR2 YSYEKL. The CDR3 is made up of 18 amino acids. Here immunoSEQ multiplex PCR was the method, and the copy in TCRdb shows in-frame clones only, minus some. The table lists roughly 80,000 clones, 91% of them singletons, with 0.25% in the top ten. The chain uses TRBV4-1 and TRBJ2-3, with 10 bases fitting TRBD1. This clonotype originated in a human donor in good health. The material sequenced was T cells isolated from PBMCs. The CDR3 is CASSQARGTGERTDTQYF. CDR3 nucleotides: TGCGCCAGCAGCCAAGCACGGGGGACAGGGGAACGGACAGATACGCAGTATTTT.